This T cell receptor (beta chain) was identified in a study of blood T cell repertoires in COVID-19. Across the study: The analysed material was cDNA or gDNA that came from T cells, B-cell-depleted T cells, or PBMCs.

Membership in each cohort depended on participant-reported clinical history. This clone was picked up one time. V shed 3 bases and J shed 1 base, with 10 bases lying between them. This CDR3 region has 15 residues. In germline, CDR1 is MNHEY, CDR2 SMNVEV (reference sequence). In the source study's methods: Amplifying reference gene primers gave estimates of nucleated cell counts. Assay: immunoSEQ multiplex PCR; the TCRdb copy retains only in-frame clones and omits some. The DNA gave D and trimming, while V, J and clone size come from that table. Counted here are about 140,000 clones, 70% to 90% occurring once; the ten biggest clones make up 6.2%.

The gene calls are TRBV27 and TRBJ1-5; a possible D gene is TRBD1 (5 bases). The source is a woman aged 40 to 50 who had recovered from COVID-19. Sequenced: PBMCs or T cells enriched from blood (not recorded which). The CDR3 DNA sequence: TGTGCCAGCAGTTTGAAGGGGCTCAGCAATCAGCCCCAGCATTTT. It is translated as CASSLKGLSNQPQHF.